Given below is one T cell receptor (beta chain) in context. This sample is drawn from a study of blood T cell repertoires in COVID-19. Whole-study context: In each case, the material was cDNA or gDNA derived from T cells, B-cell-depleted T cells, or PBMCs.

Authors' data handling: Amplification of reference gene primers was used by the study to estimate nucleated cell counts. Assay: immunoSEQ multiplex PCR; the TCRdb copy retains only in-frame clones and omits some. Clone size and the V and J calls come from that table; the DNA yielded D and trimming. The sample includes around 190,000 clones, roughly 76% of them seen just once. This CDR3 has 15 residues. CDR1 LNHNV and CDR2 YYDKDF come from the germline V gene (reference sequence). Trimming took 6 bases from V and 0 from J, leaving 12 bases between them. The Seattle site enrolled patients during active infection and followed them longitudinally.

Sequencing used peripheral blood. The chain uses TRBV15 and TRBJ2-1; D remains unclear. The sequence was obtained from a woman between 35 and 50 years old with COVID-19, enrolled during active disease. CDR3 residues: CATSLGYSSYNEQFF. For the CDR3, the DNA is TGTGCCACCAGTCTGGGCTACAGCTCCTACAATGAGCAGTTCTTC.